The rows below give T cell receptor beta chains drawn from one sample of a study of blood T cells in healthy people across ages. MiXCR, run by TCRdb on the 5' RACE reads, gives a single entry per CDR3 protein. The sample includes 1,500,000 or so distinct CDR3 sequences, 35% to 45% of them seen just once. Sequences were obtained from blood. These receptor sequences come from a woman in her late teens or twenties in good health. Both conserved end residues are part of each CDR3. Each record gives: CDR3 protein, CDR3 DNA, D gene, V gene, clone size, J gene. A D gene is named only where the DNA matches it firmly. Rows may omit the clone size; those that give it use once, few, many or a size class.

cdr3_aa: CASSEGSAWGEAFF
cdr3_nt: TGTGCCAGTAGTGAAGGGTCGGCCTGGGGGGAAGCTTTCTTT
d_call: .
v_call: TRBV6-1
clone_size: few
j_call: TRBJ1-1

cdr3_aa: CASSLAMWDSYGYTF
cdr3_nt: TGTGCCAGCAGCTTAGCGATGTGGGATAGCTATGGCTACACCTTC
d_call: .
v_call: TRBV7-2
clone_size: .
j_call: TRBJ1-2

cdr3_aa: CASSLGWRQETQYF
cdr3_nt: TGTGCCAGCAGCTTAGGATGGCGGCAAGAGACCCAGTACTTC
d_call: .
v_call: TRBV7-2
clone_size: many
j_call: TRBJ2-5

cdr3_aa: CASSQDYRGSGWEQYF
cdr3_nt: TGCGCCAGCAGCCAAGATTACAGGGGTTCGGGTTGGGAGCAGTACTTC
d_call: TRBD1
v_call: TRBV4-3
clone_size: .
j_call: TRBJ2-7

cdr3_aa: CASSVGAYYGYTF
cdr3_nt: TGTGCCAGCAGCGTCGGGGCTTACTATGGCTACACCTTC
d_call: .
v_call: TRBV7-2
clone_size: many
j_call: TRBJ1-2

cdr3_aa: CASSLVPSAHTDTQYF
cdr3_nt: TGTGCCAGCAGCTTAGTTCCTAGCGCACACACAGATACGCAGTATTTT
d_call: .
v_call: TRBV11-2
clone_size: .
j_call: TRBJ2-3

cdr3_aa: CASSLEASETQYF
cdr3_nt: TGCGCCAGCAGCTTGGAGGCTAGCGAGACCCAGTACTTC
d_call: .
v_call: TRBV5-1
clone_size: few
j_call: TRBJ2-5

cdr3_aa: CSARAGGSTDTQYF
cdr3_nt: TGCAGTGCTAGAGCGGGGGGGAGCACAGATACGCAGTATTTT
d_call: TRBD2
v_call: TRBV20-1
clone_size: .
j_call: TRBJ2-3

cdr3_aa: CASRSRDSNNEQFF
cdr3_nt: TGTGCCAGCAGGAGCAGAGATTCCAACAATGAGCAGTTCTTC
d_call: .
v_call: TRBV2
clone_size: few
j_call: TRBJ2-1

cdr3_aa: CASSVGSDTQYF
cdr3_nt: TGTGCCAGCAGCGTTGGGTCAGATACGCAGTATTTT
d_call: .
v_call: TRBV9
clone_size: many
j_call: TRBJ2-3

cdr3_aa: CAWSINSGVGGYTF
cdr3_nt: TGTGCCTGGAGTATAAACTCGGGGGTTGGGGGCTACACCTTC
d_call: .
v_call: TRBV30
clone_size: few
j_call: TRBJ1-2

cdr3_aa: CASRGTGFYHEQFF
cdr3_nt: TGTGCCAGCAGAGGGACAGGGTTTTACCATGAGCAGTTCTTC
d_call: TRBD1
v_call: TRBV27
clone_size: few
j_call: TRBJ2-1

cdr3_aa: CSARLRTDTQYF
cdr3_nt: TGCAGTGCTCGACTACGCACAGATACGCAGTATTTT
d_call: .
v_call: TRBV20-1
clone_size: .
j_call: TRBJ2-3

cdr3_aa: CSADRGGNQPQHF
cdr3_nt: TGCAGTGCTGACAGGGGTGGCAATCAGCCCCAGCATTTT
d_call: TRBD1
v_call: TRBV20-1
clone_size: few
j_call: TRBJ1-5

cdr3_aa: CASSQGSHTSYEQYF
cdr3_nt: TGCGCCAGCAGCCAAGGATCTCACACCTCCTACGAGCAGTACTTC
d_call: .
v_call: TRBV4-3
clone_size: few
j_call: TRBJ2-7

cdr3_aa: CASAIGTSGGVIYEQYF
cdr3_nt: TGTGCCAGCGCAATCGGGACTAGCGGGGGGGTAATCTACGAGCAGTACTTC
d_call: TRBD2
v_call: TRBV7-2
clone_size: .
j_call: TRBJ2-7

cdr3_aa: CASSPKGRVSYNEQYF
cdr3_nt: TGTGCCAGCTCACCGAAAGGACGGGTATCCTACAATGAGCAGTACTTC
d_call: .
v_call: TRBV18
clone_size: .
j_call: TRBJ2-7

cdr3_aa: CASSPQGALSTEAFF
cdr3_nt: TGTGCCAGCAGCCCACAGGGGGCCCTGAGCACTGAAGCTTTCTTT
d_call: TRBD1
v_call: TRBV7-2
clone_size: .
j_call: TRBJ1-1

cdr3_aa: CASSLDWRGRYTF
cdr3_nt: TGCGCCAGCAGCTTGGATTGGCGGGGGCGCTACACCTTC
d_call: .
v_call: TRBV5-1
clone_size: .
j_call: TRBJ1-2

cdr3_aa: CSASRLAGGPHNEQFF
cdr3_nt: TGCAGTGCTAGTCGATTAGCGGGAGGGCCCCACAATGAGCAGTTCTTC
d_call: TRBD2
v_call: TRBV20-1
clone_size: few
j_call: TRBJ2-1

cdr3_aa: CASSLASLYEQYF
cdr3_nt: TGTGCCAGCAGCTTGGCTAGCTTATACGAGCAGTACTTC
d_call: .
v_call: TRBV7-2
clone_size: few
j_call: TRBJ2-7

cdr3_aa: CASSLLAGKYNEQFF
cdr3_nt: TGTGCCAGCAGTCTACTAGCGGGAAAGTACAATGAGCAGTTCTTC
d_call: TRBD2
v_call: TRBV7-9
clone_size: many
j_call: TRBJ2-1

cdr3_aa: CASSQEFVGTDTQYF
cdr3_nt: TGCGCCAGCAGCCAAGAGTTCGTGGGGACAGATACGCAGTATTTT
d_call: .
v_call: TRBV4-3
clone_size: .
j_call: TRBJ2-3

cdr3_aa: CASSYLGTSGRGGAKNIQYF
cdr3_nt: TGTGCCAGCAGTTACCTGGGGACTAGCGGGAGGGGGGGGGCCAAAAACATTCAGTACTTC
d_call: TRBD2
v_call: TRBV12-3/TRBV12-4
clone_size: many
j_call: TRBJ2-4

cdr3_aa: CASSQEKEIYGYTF
cdr3_nt: TGCGCCAGCAGCCAAGAGAAGGAAATCTATGGCTACACCTTC
d_call: .
v_call: TRBV4-3
clone_size: few
j_call: TRBJ1-2

cdr3_aa: CASRRDINTGELFF
cdr3_nt: TGTGCCAGCAGACGGGACATCAACACCGGGGAGCTGTTTTTT
d_call: .
v_call: TRBV5-4
clone_size: .
j_call: TRBJ2-2

cdr3_aa: CASSYGVVNTEAFF
cdr3_nt: TGTGCCAGCAGTTACGGGGTAGTGAACACTGAAGCTTTCTTT
d_call: .
v_call: TRBV6-2/TRBV6-3
clone_size: .
j_call: TRBJ1-1

cdr3_aa: CAISESGVYGCTF
cdr3_nt: TGTGCCATCAGTGAGTCTGGGGTATATGGCTGCACCTTC
d_call: .
v_call: TRBV10-3
clone_size: .
j_call: TRBJ1-2

cdr3_aa: CASSLRLPVYEQYF
cdr3_nt: TGTGCCAGCAGCCTCCGTCTACCCGTTTACGAGCAGTACTTC
d_call: .
v_call: TRBV14
clone_size: .
j_call: TRBJ2-7

cdr3_aa: CASSLGDYSNQPQHF
cdr3_nt: TGCGCCAGCAGCTTGGGGGATTATAGCAATCAGCCCCAGCATTTT
d_call: .
v_call: TRBV5-1
clone_size: .
j_call: TRBJ1-5

cdr3_aa: CASSASGTPRGAFF
cdr3_nt: TGTGCCAGCAGTGCATCCGGGACCCCGAGGGGAGCTTTCTTT
d_call: .
v_call: TRBV25-1
clone_size: .
j_call: TRBJ1-1

cdr3_aa: CAWSVENSNQPQHF
cdr3_nt: TGTGCCTGGAGTGTAGAGAATAGTAATCAGCCCCAGCATTTT
d_call: .
v_call: TRBV30
clone_size: .
j_call: TRBJ1-5

cdr3_aa: CSVEDPGSSVNEQFF
cdr3_nt: TGCAGCGTTGAAGATCCAGGGAGCTCGGTCAATGAGCAGTTCTTC
d_call: .
v_call: TRBV29-1
clone_size: .
j_call: TRBJ2-1

cdr3_aa: CASSLMLAGDGQFF
cdr3_nt: TGCGCCAGCAGCTTGATGCTAGCGGGAGACGGACAGTTCTTC
d_call: TRBD2
v_call: TRBV5-1
clone_size: .
j_call: TRBJ2-1

cdr3_aa: CASSSSEGGTYEQYF
cdr3_nt: TGTGCCAGCAGCTCTAGCGAGGGGGGGACCTACGAGCAGTACTTC
d_call: .
v_call: TRBV13
clone_size: .
j_call: TRBJ2-7

cdr3_aa: CASSPLSANYGYTF
cdr3_nt: TGTGCCAGCAGCCCACTTTCGGCCAACTATGGCTACACCTTC
d_call: .
v_call: TRBV7-2
clone_size: .
j_call: TRBJ1-2

cdr3_aa: CASSPGASLNEQFF
cdr3_nt: TGTGCCAGCTCCCCCGGGGCTTCTCTCAATGAGCAGTTCTTC
d_call: .
v_call: TRBV6-2/TRBV6-3
clone_size: .
j_call: TRBJ2-1

cdr3_aa: CASSDRPTYNEQFF
cdr3_nt: TGTGCCAGCAGTGACCGTCCGACCTACAATGAGCAGTTCTTC
d_call: .
v_call: TRBV28
clone_size: few
j_call: TRBJ2-1

cdr3_aa: CASSLAGSGSPLHF
cdr3_nt: TGCGCCAGCAGCTTGGCAGGGTCGGGGTCACCCCTCCACTTT
d_call: .
v_call: TRBV5-1
clone_size: .
j_call: TRBJ1-6

cdr3_aa: CASSLGDRPGANVLTF
cdr3_nt: TGTGCCAGCAGCCTCGGCGACAGGCCGGGGGCCAACGTCCTGACTTTC
d_call: .
v_call: TRBV7-9
clone_size: .
j_call: TRBJ2-6

cdr3_aa: CATSRAGSGINEQFF
cdr3_nt: TGTGCCACCAGCAGGGCCGGTTCGGGTATTAATGAGCAGTTCTTC
d_call: .
v_call: TRBV15
clone_size: .
j_call: TRBJ2-1

cdr3_aa: CASSPVRTTDNYGYTF
cdr3_nt: TGTGCCAGCAGCCCTGTACGAACGACAGACAACTATGGCTACACCTTC
d_call: .
v_call: TRBV7-9
clone_size: few
j_call: TRBJ1-2

cdr3_aa: CASSYFGTTNTGELFF
cdr3_nt: TGTGCCAGCAGTTACTTCGGGACTACTAACACCGGGGAGCTGTTTTTT
d_call: TRBD2
v_call: TRBV6-2/TRBV6-3
clone_size: .
j_call: TRBJ2-2

cdr3_aa: CTSSKIDRETTEAFF
cdr3_nt: TGTACCAGCAGCAAAATTGACAGGGAAACCACTGAAGCTTTCTTT
d_call: .
v_call: TRBV21-1
clone_size: .
j_call: TRBJ1-1

cdr3_aa: CSAELGQGENNEQYF
cdr3_nt: TGCAGTGCTGAGCTAGGACAGGGGGAGAACAATGAGCAGTACTTC
d_call: TRBD1
v_call: TRBV20-1
clone_size: .
j_call: TRBJ2-7

cdr3_aa: CASSPSDRGGNQPQHF
cdr3_nt: TGTGCCAGCAGTCCCTCGGACAGGGGGGGCAATCAGCCCCAGCATTTT
d_call: TRBD1
v_call: TRBV12-3/TRBV12-4
clone_size: .
j_call: TRBJ1-5

cdr3_aa: CASSLGDGPNYGYTF
cdr3_nt: TGCGCCAGCAGCTTGGGGGACGGTCCTAACTATGGCTACACCTTC
d_call: .
v_call: TRBV5-1
clone_size: .
j_call: TRBJ1-2

cdr3_aa: CASSLVRTGSFYGYTF
cdr3_nt: TGTGCCAGCAGCTTGGTCCGGACAGGTTCCTTCTATGGCTACACCTTC
d_call: TRBD1
v_call: TRBV5-6
clone_size: few
j_call: TRBJ1-2

cdr3_aa: CASSFSAGAGSEQYF
cdr3_nt: TGTGCCAGCAGCTTTTCGGCGGGGGCGGGCAGCGAGCAGTACTTC
d_call: .
v_call: TRBV7-2
clone_size: .
j_call: TRBJ2-7

cdr3_aa: CASSQDWGQRAFF
cdr3_nt: TGTGCCAGCAGCCAAGATTGGGGACAGCGGGCTTTCTTT
d_call: TRBD1
v_call: TRBV3-1
clone_size: .
j_call: TRBJ1-1

cdr3_aa: CASSGGGGGLTNEKLFF
cdr3_nt: TGTGCCAGCAGCGGAGGAGGAGGCGGGCTAACTAATGAAAAACTGTTTTTT
d_call: .
v_call: TRBV7-2
clone_size: .
j_call: TRBJ1-4

cdr3_aa: CSVEDRRGASGVEQFF
cdr3_nt: TGCAGCGTTGAAGACAGGAGGGGGGCTAGCGGGGTTGAGCAGTTCTTC
d_call: TRBD2
v_call: TRBV29-1
clone_size: few
j_call: TRBJ2-1

cdr3_aa: CASSLSKRISSYNEQYF
cdr3_nt: TGTGCCAGCAGTTTATCGAAGCGGATAAGCTCCTACAATGAGCAGTACTTC
d_call: .
v_call: TRBV27
clone_size: .
j_call: TRBJ2-7

cdr3_aa: CASSADPPLRNEQFF
cdr3_nt: TGTGCCAGCTCCGCGGACCCTCCTCTCCGTAATGAGCAGTTCTTC
d_call: .
v_call: TRBV18
clone_size: .
j_call: TRBJ2-1

cdr3_aa: CVTSRDHLAGERSPGELFF
cdr3_nt: TGTGTCACCAGCAGAGATCACCTAGCGGGAGAGAGGTCCCCCGGGGAGCTGTTTTTT
d_call: TRBD2
v_call: TRBV15
clone_size: .
j_call: TRBJ2-2

cdr3_aa: CSASPSGAPYEQYF
cdr3_nt: TGCAGTGCCTCCCCCTCTGGGGCTCCCTACGAGCAGTACTTC
d_call: .
v_call: TRBV20-1
clone_size: .
j_call: TRBJ2-7

cdr3_aa: CASRKDTLSYEQYF
cdr3_nt: TGCGCCAGCCGCAAGGACACCCTCTCCTACGAGCAGTACTTC
d_call: .
v_call: TRBV4-1
clone_size: .
j_call: TRBJ2-7

cdr3_aa: CATSSFAGGSYEQYF
cdr3_nt: TGTGCCACCAGCAGTTTTGCGGGAGGTTCCTACGAGCAGTACTTC
d_call: TRBD2
v_call: TRBV15
clone_size: few
j_call: TRBJ2-7